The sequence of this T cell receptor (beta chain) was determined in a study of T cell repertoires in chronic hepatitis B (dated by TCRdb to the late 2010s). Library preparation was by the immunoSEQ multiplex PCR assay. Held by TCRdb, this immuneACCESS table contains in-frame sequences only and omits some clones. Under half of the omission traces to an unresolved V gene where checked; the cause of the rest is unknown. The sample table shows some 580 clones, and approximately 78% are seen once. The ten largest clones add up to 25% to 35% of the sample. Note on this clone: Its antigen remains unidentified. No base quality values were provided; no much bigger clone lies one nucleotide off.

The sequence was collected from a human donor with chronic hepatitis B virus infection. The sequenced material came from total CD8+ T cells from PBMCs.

The DNA sequence is as follows: TGTGCCAGCAGTTTATACTCCGGGACAGGGGATTCGCAGTACTTC. This is translated as CASSLYSGTGDSQYF. The V and J genes are TRBV27 and TRBJ2-7; 10 bases in the middle match TRBD1. The CDR3 has 15 amino acids, counting the end cysteine and phenylalanine. Only the CDR3 region is kept as DNA, spanning 45 bases read in frame from base 1. From V the trimming removes 1 base and from J it removes 9 bases, while the gene matches leave 9 bases of the junction unaccounted for. For CDR1 and CDR2, the germline V gene (reference sequence) lists MNHEY and SMNVEV.